This T cell receptor (beta chain) was recorded in a study of neurological immune-mediated disorders (dated by TCRdb to the late 2010s). General notes on the study: Peripheral blood TCR-beta repertoires from patients with HTLV-I-associated myelopathy (HAM/TSP), patients with multiple sclerosis, and healthy controls were compared in the study using UMI-based sequencing. The roughly 99 TCR-beta libraries covered PBMC samples along with longitudinal samples, technical triplicates, and paired sorted CD4+ and CD8+ T-cell subsets. Longitudinal HAM/TSP donors and healthy donors each had 3 time-points at intervals of roughly 3-40 months. The cohort included some 70 subjects: approximately 15 with HAM/TSP, roughly 35 with multiple sclerosis, and around 20 healthy controls. On the study overall, not on this receptor specifically: The highest TCR clonal expansion was observed in HAM/TSP patients, whereas the lowest was observed in MS patients, even when compared with healthy controls. Expanded clones from different subjects shared no identical CDR3 amino acid sequences, which suggests that TCR-beta repertoires were private in all groups.

This clonotype came up many times. Which antigen it targets is not known. Base qualities were left out, and no much larger clone turns up one base away. The CDR3 sequence holds 17 residues, the cysteine and phenylalanine included. CDR3 DNA is the only sequence kept; it has 51 bases, read in frame from the first base. CDR1 SGHTA and CDR2 FQGNSA were looked up in the germline V gene. V trim: 0 bases; J trim: 0 bases; unmatched bases: 5. cDNA was synthesized by template-switch 5'RACE using a primer with a 10-nucleotide random unique molecular identifier that tagged each TCR transcript. Each sequencing run produced over 160 million TCR-beta sequences covering 15-18 subjects. The RNeasy kit was used for extraction of total RNA. Using the KAPA Real-time Library Amplification kit, TCR-beta VDJ regions were amplified with primers for the TCR constant region and the 5'RACE anchor. A first PCR added sample indexes and Illumina adaptors, and a second PCR then raised library yield. After purification with Ampure beads, the TCR product of roughly 650 bp was size-selected on a 2% E-gel SizeSelection system. Before pooling, library quality was checked on a Bioanalyzer, concentration was measured with Qubit, and libraries were quantified with the Kapa Library Quantification kit. An Illumina HiSeq 2500 sequenced the libraries paired-end 2 x 150 bp. To increase sequence diversity, roughly 25-31% phiX was spiked into each library pool. Per the authors' processing: Quality-filtered reads were processed with the UMI-based MiGEC pipeline, and over 90% of raw TCR sequences were removed by the MiGEC pipeline during error correction. VDJ genes were aligned to IMGT germline references, and each clonotype was defined by a unique CDR3 amino acid sequence together with V-J genes. Clonal expansion, Shannon diversity and CDR3 relatedness (CalcPairwiseDistances, ClusterSamples) were evaluated with VDJtools, and phylogenetic trees were built with CLCbio workbench. A clone was classed as expanded if it had 8 or more unique UMIs, a cutoff based on coefficient-of-variation modelling across technical triplicates. The public reads were run again by TCRdb, first through fastp at Q25 and then through MiXCR, and only productive beta chains were kept. Entries that share a CDR3 protein sequence are merged under the most common genes and DNA. These V and J calls are TCRdb output, not the study's own analysis. The sample records roughly 60,000 distinct CDR3 sequences, more than 9.5% of which are singletons. Around 13% of the sample is in the top ten clones.

The time point label corresponds to: longitudinal time-point 2. The healthy controls were volunteers from a blood bank in Maryland, USA. For the unsorted PBMC libraries, 2 million PBMCs were stored in RNAlater at -80 degrees C until RNA extraction and were used to generate the libraries. Peripheral blood was subjected to Ficoll-Hypaque density gradient centrifugation to isolate PBMCs, which were then cryopreserved in liquid nitrogen. The sample taken for sequencing was PBMCs. Recombination joined TRBV7-2 with TRBJ2-1; TRBD1 fits 7 bases in the junction. The TCR sequence derives from a man aged 30-40 years in good health. For the CDR3, the sequence is CASSLAAGGSSYNEQFF. Read as DNA, the sequence is TGTGCCAGCAGCTTAGCAGCAGGGGGAAGCTCCTACAATGAGCAGTTCTTC.